The 11 T cell receptor beta chains below all came from one sample that was sequenced in a study of type 1 and type 2 diabetes patients (dated by TCRdb to 2016 to 2017). The instrument given in TCRdb is Illumina MiSeq. For TCRbeta CDR3 amplification, the template was genomic DNA taken from the sorted T cell subsets. Multiplex PCR with 30 forward and 13 reverse primers amplified the TCRbeta CDR3 region. TCRdb reran the public reads through fastp at Q25 and MiXCR, keeping productive beta chains. Each CDR3 protein appears once, grouped with its most common genes and DNA. The sample records about 290,000 distinct CDR3 sequences, around 47% of which are singletons. Approximately 14% of the sample is taken by the ten largest. Sequencing was performed on peripheral blood mononuclear cells (PBMCs). These receptors originate from a man aged 18 to 30 with type 2 diabetes.

The V call is TRBV6-6, the J call TRBJ2-2, with D uncertain. The germline CDR1 and CDR2 sequences are MNHNY and SVGAGI (reference sequence). There are 13 residues in the CDR3. V was clipped by 7 bases and J by 5 bases, with 11 bases between them. The CDR3 DNA is TGTGCCAGCAATGGAATGTTGACCGGGGAGCTGTTTTTT. This encodes CASNGMLTGELFF.

The gene calls are TRBV6-5 and TRBJ1-5; D is uncertain. The CDR3 consists of 16 residues. Germline V gene data show CDR1 as MNHEY and CDR2 as SVGAGI. The V and J ends lost 6 bases and 0 bases respectively, with 15 bases between them. CDR3 DNA sequence: TGTGCCAGCAGACCTGGAGTAGAGGATAGCAATCAGCCCCAGCATTTT. Protein product: CASRPGVEDSNQPQHF.

This sequence joins TRBV20-1 and TRBJ1-2, with D unclear. The CDR3 has 14 amino acids. Germline CDR1 reads DFQATT; CDR2 reads SNEGSKA (reference sequence). V was clipped by 0 bases and J by 3 bases, with 11 bases between them. This chain's CDR3 is CSARENDKYYGYTF. CDR3 sequence (DNA): TGCAGTGCTAGAGAGAACGACAAGTACTATGGCTACACCTTC.

This clonotype has just a few counts. The chain is built from TRBV19 and TRBJ2-5; perhaps TRBD2 as D (6 bases). CDR3 length: 16 residues. V lost 11 bases and J lost 2, with 24 bases in between. The germline gives CDR1 LNHDA, CDR2 SQIVND (reference sequence). The DNA for the CDR3 is TGTGCCCCCCCCCCCTGGAGGGAGGACCCACAAGAGACCCAGTACTTC. This translates into CAPPPWREDPQETQYF.

The V gene is TRBV20-1, the J gene TRBJ2-7; 9 bases align to TRBD1. Germline V gene data show CDR1 as DFQATT and CDR2 as SNEGSKA (reference sequence). Trimming cost V 5 bases and J 4 bases; bases outside gene matches: 6. There are 13 residues in the CDR3. The CDR3 region is CSAQTGGKYEQYF. The CDR3 nucleotides read TGCAGTGCTCAGACAGGGGGAAAATACGAGCAGTACTTC.

This chain connects TRBV30 to TRBJ1-2, with 7 bases matching TRBD1. Germline V lookup: CDR1 GTSNPN, CDR2 SVGIG (reference sequence). The J segment lost 9 bases and the V segment lost 2 bases, leaving 6 bases of the junction unmatched. This CDR3 comprises 12 residues. The CDR3 is CAWSPTGASYTF. Written as DNA, the CDR3 is TGTGCCTGGAGTCCTACAGGGGCTAGCTACACCTTC.

This clonotype occurred once. This chain connects TRBV5-1 to TRBJ2-7; D tentatively fits TRBD1 or TRBD2 (8 bases each). The DNA end is more similar to TRBJ2-1, so the J call may be wrong. The CDR3 extends over 16 amino acids. Per the germline V gene, CDR1 is SGHRS and CDR2 is YFSETQ. The CDR3 sequence is CASSGLAGGISDEQFF. CDR3 nucleotide sequence: TGCGCCAGCAGTGGACTAGCAGGGGGCATTAGTGATGAGCAGTTCTTC.

The chain links TRBV15 to TRBJ2-3, with D possibly TRBD1 on 6 matching bases. There are 15 residues in the CDR3. Germline-derived CDR1 and CDR2 are LNHNV and YYDKDF (reference sequence). Trimming took off 7 bases at V and 2 bases at J, with 16 bases between the two ends. In nucleotides, the CDR3 is TGTGCCACCACCACCGACAGGACTCTCACAGATACGCAGTATTTT. It codes for CATTTDRTLTDTQYF.

A remark on this clonotype: Germline and junction disagree at one end, which may indicate a read error. The chain uses TRBV2 and TRBJ2-4; D gene uncertain. The germline gives CDR1 SNHLY, CDR2 FYNNEI. This CDR3 contains 11 residues. DNA for the CDR3: TGTGCCAGCAGTGTAAAGAACACTCAGTACTTC. Translation: CASSVKNTQYF.

The genes are TRBV7-9 and TRBJ2-2, with D tentatively TRBD1 or TRBD2 (5 bases each). V lost 4 bases and J 8 bases, leaving 26 bases between the germline ends. The germline V gene encodes CDR1 SEHNR and CDR2 FQNEAQ (reference sequence). CDR3 length equals 18 residues. CDR3 amino acids: CASSSTVGDPPSFGELFF. The CDR3 region has the DNA TGTGCCAGCAGCTCCACCGTTGGGGACCCACCCTCTTTTGGGGAGCTGTTTTTT.

CDR3 protein: CASSYRTRSHEQYF. In nucleotides, the CDR3 is TGTGCCAGCAGCTACCGGACTAGGAGCCACGAGCAGTACTTC. This chain connects TRBV13 to TRBJ2-7; the match to TRBD2 covers 7 bases. The CDR3 runs to 14 residues. Trimming at V came to 4 bases and at J to 5 bases, leaving 8 bases not matched to a gene. Germline CDR1 reads PRHDT; CDR2 reads FYEKMQ (reference sequence). Combining the CDR3 with reference TRBV13 and TRBJ2-7 gives the whole variable domain AAGVIQSPRHLIKEKRETATLKCYPIPRHDTVYWYQQGPGQDPQFLISFYEKMQSDKGSIPDRFSAQQFSDYHSELNMSSLELGDSALYFCASSYRTRSHEQYFGPGTRLTVT.